A single sample is the source of the 21 T cell receptor beta chains below, sequenced in a study of blood T cell repertoires in COVID-19 (dated by TCRdb to the early 2020s). Preparation of the library involved the immunoSEQ multiplex PCR assay. This is the immuneACCESS table as TCRdb keeps it, with only in-frame sequences that have V and J called. A part of the clones is gone; compared with another copy, unresolved V genes explain less than half, and the rest is unexplained. The sample contains 100,000 to 150,000 clones, approximately 86% of them found a single time. The ten top clones hold about 10% of the sample. Sequenced input: peripheral blood. The receptors were sampled from a woman in her seventies with COVID-19, enrolled during active disease.

This clone was picked up one time. This chain links TRBV6-4 with TRBJ2-1; no definite D call. The ends were cut back, 5 bases at V and 0 bases at J, with 5 bases in the middle. CDR3 length: 13 amino acids. The germline CDR1 and CDR2 sequences are MRHNA and SNTAGT. The CDR3 spells CASSTSSYNEQFF. In DNA form, the CDR3 reads TGTGCCAGCAGTACGAGCTCCTACAATGAGCAGTTCTTC.

The chain is built from TRBV7-2 and TRBJ1-2; the match to TRBD1 covers 11 bases. V shed 4 bases and J 8 bases; nucleotides not matched to a gene: 6. Germline CDR1 is SGHTA and CDR2 is FQGNSA. The CDR3 has 14 amino acids. The CDR3, as DNA: TGTGCCAGCAGCTCGGACAGGGGGCTGGAGGGCTACACCTTC. It encodes CASSSDRGLEGYTF. The entire variable domain, with the rest obtained from reference TRBV7-2 and TRBJ1-2, is as follows: GAGVSQSPSNKVTEKGKDVELRCDPISGHTALYWYRQSLGQGLEFLIYFQGNSAPDKSGLPSDRFSAERTGGSVSTLTIQRTQQEDSAVYLCASSSDRGLEGYTFGSGTRLTVV.

This chain connects TRBV2 to TRBJ1-2; 9 nucleotides line up with TRBD1. CDR3 size: 15 residues. Trimming at V came to 4 bases and at J to 7 bases, leaving 10 bases not matched to a gene. The germline V gene has CDR1 SNHLY and CDR2 FYNNEI. CDR3 in DNA: TGTGCCAGCAGTGCACGGGACAGGGCGCCATCTGGCTACACCTTC. It is translated as CASSARDRAPSGYTF.

The CDR3 region is CSVEVGVGNTEAFF. Written as DNA, the CDR3 is TGCAGCGTTGAGGTAGGGGTTGGGAACACTGAAGCTTTCTTT. This chain uses TRBV29-1 with TRBJ1-1, with D perhaps TRBD1 (5 bases). The CDR3 runs 14 residues. Trimming took off 3 bases at V and 1 base at J, with 12 bases between the two ends. Germline V gene data show CDR1 as SQVTM and CDR2 as ANQGSEA.

The chain recombines TRBV5-6 with TRBJ2-3; 12 positions agree with TRBD2. Trimming cost V 4 bases and J 0 bases; bases outside gene matches: 6. The CDR3 covers 17 residues. The germline gives CDR1 SGHDT, CDR2 YYEEEE. The CDR3 DNA reads TGTGCCAGCAGCCGACGACTAGCGGGGGTTAGCACAGATACGCAGTATTTT. Protein: CASSRRLAGVSTDTQYF.

The table lists this clone with a few counts. The rearrangement uses TRBV6-5 and TRBJ1-2, with D hard to call. The CDR3 loop spans 12 amino acids. V was trimmed by 10 bases and J by 8 bases, leaving 17 bases between them. Germline V gives CDR1 MNHEY, CDR2 SVGAGI. CDR3: CATQEGFSGYTF. CDR3 sequence (DNA): TGTGCCACCCAGGAGGGTTTTAGCGGCTACACCTTC.

The gene calls are TRBV7-9 and TRBJ2-1; 9 nucleotides align to TRBD1. CDR3 size: 14 residues. The V gene's germline CDR1 is SEHNR and CDR2 FQNEAQ (reference sequence). The J segment lost 11 bases and the V segment lost 5 bases, leaving 10 bases of the junction unmatched. CDR3 loop: CASSPISGQGKQFF. CDR3 coding DNA: TGTGCCAGCAGCCCCATTTCGGGACAGGGAAAGCAGTTCTTC.

The table lists this clone with a few counts. V gene TRBV3-1 (or the pseudogene TRBV3-2) combines with J gene TRBJ1-2; TRBD1 might be the D (5 bases). Per germline, CDR1 LGHDT and CDR2 YNNKEL (reference sequence). The V end lost 1 base, the J end lost 3 bases, and 9 bases lay between the germline ends. The CDR3 is 14 residues long. In DNA, the CDR3 is TGTGCCAGCAGCCAAGCTGGCAGGGACTATGGCTACACCTTC. Translation: CASSQAGRDYGYTF.

The chain has TRBV9 and TRBJ1-6; D perhaps matches TRBD1 (5 bases). Germline loops: CDR1 SGDLS, CDR2 YYNGEE. The ends were cut back, 3 bases at V and 10 bases at J, with 11 bases in the middle. The CDR3 runs to 13 residues. The CDR3 protein is CASSAQQESPLHF. The CDR3 DNA follows: TGTGCCAGCAGCGCCCAACAGGAATCACCCCTCCACTTT.

V and J are TRBV5-1 and TRBJ1-5, with a weak D call TRBD1 (6 bases). Trimming removed 0 bases from V and 6 bases from J, with 13 bases in between. CDR3 length: 15 amino acids. Germline V gene lookup returns CDR1 SGHRS and CDR2 YFSETQ. This chain's CDR3 is CASSLGGGGGQPQHF. The CDR3 DNA is TGCGCCAGCAGCTTGGGAGGGGGAGGGGGTCAGCCCCAGCATTTT. Combining the CDR3 with reference TRBV5-1 and TRBJ1-5 gives the whole variable domain KAGVTQTPRYLIKTRGQQVTLSCSPISGHRSVSWYQQTPGQGLQFLFEYFSETQRNKGNFPGRFSGRQFSNSRSEMNVSTLELGDSALYLCASSLGGGGGQPQHFGDGTRLSIL.

The gene calls are TRBV18 and TRBJ1-5; 10 positions agree with TRBD1. The CDR3 extends over 15 amino acids. Germline V gene sequence: CDR1 KGHSH, CDR2 LQKENI. Trimming removed 3 bases from V and 3 bases from J; junction bases left unmatched: 2. The CDR3 nucleotides are TGTGCCAGCTCACCCGGGACAGGGGACAATCAGCCCCAGCATTTT. As protein: CASSPGTGDNQPQHF.

This clone has a handful of counts. The CDR3 DNA sequence: TGCGCCAGCAGCCCAAGGACTAGCGGGGGTCCTCGGGATACGCAGTATTTT. This codes for CASSPRTSGGPRDTQYF. The V and J genes are TRBV10-1 and TRBJ2-3; TRBD2 matches 13 bases. The CDR3 has 17 residues. Per the germline V gene, CDR1 is WNHNN and CDR2 is SYGVQD (reference sequence). The trim removed 6 bases at V and 6 bases at J, leaving 12 bases unmatched.

The gene calls are TRBV28 and TRBJ1-4, with 9 nucleotides matching TRBD1. V dropped 8 bases and J dropped 8; count of bases not matched to a gene: 9. Germline V lookup: CDR1 MDHEN, CDR2 SYDVKM. The CDR3 length is 14 residues. Here the CDR3 reads CASFQGQGYEKLFF. In DNA form, the CDR3 reads TGTGCCAGCTTCCAGGGACAGGGTTACGAAAAACTGTTTTTT.

The V gene is TRBV5-6, the J gene TRBJ2-2; 8 bases map to TRBD1. J gave up 5 bases and V 2 bases, and 5 bases lay outside the gene matches. This CDR3 contains 15 residues. Looked up from germline, CDR1 is SGHDT and CDR2 is YYEEEE. CDR3 sequence: CASSFSWTGTGELFF. CDR3 bases: TGTGCCAGCAGCTTTTCCTGGACAGGGACCGGGGAGCTGTTTTTT.

The rearrangement joins TRBV11-1 to TRBJ1-1; a possible D gene is TRBD1 (6 bases). CDR1 is SGHAT and CDR2 is FQDESV in the germline V gene (reference sequence). Trimming took off 1 base at V and 1 base at J, with 13 bases between the two ends. The CDR3 contains 16 residues. The CDR3 nucleotides read TGTGCCAGCAGCTTAGGGCAGGGGAGATGGAACACTGAAGCTTTCTTT. Its protein is CASSLGQGRWNTEAFF. Full variable domain (outside the CDR3, taken from reference TRBV11-1 and TRBJ1-1): EAEVAQSPRYKITEKSQAVAFWCDPISGHATLYWYRQILGQGPELLVQFQDESVVDDSQLPKDRFSAERLKGVDSTLKIQPAELGDSAMYLCASSLGQGRWNTEAFFGQGTRLTVV.

The chain combines TRBV7-2 with TRBJ2-7; 13 bases are a match to TRBD2. The J segment lost 4 bases and the V segment lost 1 base, leaving 4 bases of the junction unmatched. Germline V gene lookup returns CDR1 SGHTA and CDR2 FQGNSA. The CDR3 length is 16 residues. The CDR3 sequence: CASSLEWTSGGYEQYF. DNA for the CDR3: TGTGCCAGCAGCTTAGAATGGACTAGCGGGGGTTACGAGCAGTACTTC.

The gene calls are TRBV3-1 (or the pseudogene TRBV3-2) and TRBJ1-1; 11 nucleotides line up with TRBD1. This CDR3 is built from 15 residues. The germline V gene has CDR1 LGHDT and CDR2 YNNKEL (reference sequence). J was trimmed by 6 bases and V by 1 base; bases with no gene match: 4. The CDR3 DNA is TGTGCCAGCAGCCAAGGGACAGGGGGCTGGGCTGAAGCTTTCTTT. Translation gives CASSQGTGGWAEAFF.

The V and J genes are TRBV4-1 and TRBJ1-1; perhaps TRBD1 as D (5 bases). From germline, CDR1 is MGHRA and CDR2 YSYEKL. The CDR3 has 15 amino acids. V was shortened by 1 base and J by 7 bases, with 16 bases between the two germline ends. CDR3 region: CASSQAPPGHIEAFF. The CDR3 DNA is TGCGCCAGCAGCCAAGCTCCCCCAGGGCATATTGAAGCTTTCTTT.

V is TRBV5-5 and J is TRBJ1-3; no clear D gene. The germline V and J ends were trimmed by 1 base and 1 base, with 6 bases remaining between them. CDR1 and CDR2 (germline): SGHKS, YYEKEE (reference sequence). CDR3 length equals 14 residues. The CDR3 sequence is CASSLWLSGNTIYF. The CDR3 DNA reads as TGTGCCAGCAGCTTGTGGCTTTCTGGAAACACCATATATTTT.

The table lists this clone with a few counts. The chain uses TRBV19 and TRBJ1-2, with TRBD1 identical over 9 bases. Germline-derived CDR1 and CDR2 are LNHDA and SQIVND (reference sequence). Losses at the gene ends were 5 bases for V and 4 bases for J; bases not matched to a gene: 8. The CDR3 spans 15 residues. CDR3 in amino acids: CASSPTGGKGYGYTF. Here the CDR3 DNA reads TGTGCCAGTAGTCCTACAGGGGGCAAAGGCTATGGCTACACCTTC.

The CDR3 region has the DNA TGTGCCAGCAGCCGGTTGGCAGGGGGCGGCGATGAGCAGTTCTTC. Residues: CASSRLAGGGDEQFF. V is TRBV3-1 (or the pseudogene TRBV3-2) and J is TRBJ2-1; 8 bases are shared with TRBD1. The V gene end was trimmed by 4 bases and the J gene end by 8 bases; junction bases not matched to a gene: 10. This CDR3 region has 15 residues. Germline V CDR1 and CDR2: LGHDT, YNNKEL (reference sequence).